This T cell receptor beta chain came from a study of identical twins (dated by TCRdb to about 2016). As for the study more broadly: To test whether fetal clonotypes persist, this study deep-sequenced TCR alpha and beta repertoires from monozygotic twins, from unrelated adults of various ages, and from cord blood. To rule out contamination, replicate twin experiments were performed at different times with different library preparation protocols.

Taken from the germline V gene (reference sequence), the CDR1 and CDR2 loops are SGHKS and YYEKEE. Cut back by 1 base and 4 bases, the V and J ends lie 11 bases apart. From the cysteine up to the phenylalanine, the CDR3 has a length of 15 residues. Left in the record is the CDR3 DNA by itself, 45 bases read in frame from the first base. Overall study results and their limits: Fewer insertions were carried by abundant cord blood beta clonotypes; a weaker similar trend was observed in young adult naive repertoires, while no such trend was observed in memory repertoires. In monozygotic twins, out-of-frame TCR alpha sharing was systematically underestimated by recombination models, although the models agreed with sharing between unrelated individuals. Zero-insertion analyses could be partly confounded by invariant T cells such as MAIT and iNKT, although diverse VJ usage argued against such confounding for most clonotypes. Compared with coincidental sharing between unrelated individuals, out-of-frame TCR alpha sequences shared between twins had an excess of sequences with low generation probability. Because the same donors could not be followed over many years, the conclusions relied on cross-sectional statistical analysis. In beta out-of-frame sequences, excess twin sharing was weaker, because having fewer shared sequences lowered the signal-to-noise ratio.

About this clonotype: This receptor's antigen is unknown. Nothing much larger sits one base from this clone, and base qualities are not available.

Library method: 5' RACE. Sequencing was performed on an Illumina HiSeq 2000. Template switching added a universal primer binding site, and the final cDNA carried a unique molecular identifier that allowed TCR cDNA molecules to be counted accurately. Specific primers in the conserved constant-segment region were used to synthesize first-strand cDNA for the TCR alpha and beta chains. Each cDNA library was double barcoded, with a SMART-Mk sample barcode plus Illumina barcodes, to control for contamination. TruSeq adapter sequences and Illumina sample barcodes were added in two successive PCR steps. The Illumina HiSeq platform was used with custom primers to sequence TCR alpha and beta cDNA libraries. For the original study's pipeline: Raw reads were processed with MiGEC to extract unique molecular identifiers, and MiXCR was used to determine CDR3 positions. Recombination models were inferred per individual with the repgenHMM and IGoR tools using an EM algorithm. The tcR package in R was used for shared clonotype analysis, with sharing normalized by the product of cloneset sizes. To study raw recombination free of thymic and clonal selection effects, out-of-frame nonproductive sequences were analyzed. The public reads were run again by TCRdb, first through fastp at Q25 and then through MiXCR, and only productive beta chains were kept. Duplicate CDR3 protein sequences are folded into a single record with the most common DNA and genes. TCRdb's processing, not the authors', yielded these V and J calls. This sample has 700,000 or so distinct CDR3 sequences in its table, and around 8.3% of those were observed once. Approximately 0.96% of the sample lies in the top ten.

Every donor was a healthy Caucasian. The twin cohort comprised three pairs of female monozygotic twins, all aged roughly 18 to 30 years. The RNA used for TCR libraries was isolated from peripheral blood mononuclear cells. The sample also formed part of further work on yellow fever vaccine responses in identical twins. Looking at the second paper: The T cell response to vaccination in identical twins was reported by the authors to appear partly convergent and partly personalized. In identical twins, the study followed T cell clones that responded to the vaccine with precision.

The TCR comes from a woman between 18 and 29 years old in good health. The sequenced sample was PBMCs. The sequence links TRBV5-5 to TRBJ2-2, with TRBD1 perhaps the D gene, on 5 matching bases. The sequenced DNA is TGTGCCAGCAGCTTGCAATCAGGGATCACCGGGGAGCTGTTTTTT. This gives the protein CASSLQSGITGELFF.